This TCR beta chain comes out of a study of T cell responses to AZD1222 COVID-19 vaccine. General study findings and limits: CD4 TCRs covered the whole spike, strongest at regions 160-218 and 743-854. Nearly half of spike-specific TCRs reportedly target unmutated variant regions.

As to this clone: Its antigen is not identified.

Clones were sequenced by immunoSEQ multiplex PCR, and TCRdb holds only the in-frame ones, with some missing. The table shows some 140,000 clones, with nearly 95% occurring only once. Germline loops: CDR1 MNHEY, CDR2 SMNVEV (reference sequence). This CDR3 has 13 residues. Unmatched junction bases numbered 2, after V lost 5 bases and J lost 7 bases. The chain carries TRBV27 and TRBJ2-2, with 9 bases lining up with TRBD1. The sample consisted of peripheral blood, taken on day 0 of AZD1222 vaccination. The receptor's source is an adult in good health. The CDR3 nucleotides are TGTGCCAGCAGTAGACAGGGGGGCGGGGAGCTGTTTTTT. Encoded protein: CASSRQGGGELFF.